This is a list of T cell receptor beta chains from one sample in a study of early T cells in non-severe SARS-CoV-2 infection. TCRdb processed the 5' RACE reads anew with MiXCR; each CDR3 protein has one entry. The sample has tens of thousands of distinct CDR3 sequences, 12% seen once; the top ten hold approximately 1.1%. Sequenced here: whole blood, sampled at baseline. These receptors were obtained from an adult who was a healthcare worker with PCR-confirmed SARS-CoV-2 infection or an uninfected control (not recorded which). The donor label of this sample is uncertain. The CDR3 runs from the conserved cysteine through the conserved F or W. D genes are given only for firm matches. Rows give clone size only sometimes, using once, few, many, or a class for an expanded clone.

>few|TRBJ2-6|TRBV5-4|TRBD2
TGTGCCAGCAGCTTGGGCGGGGGTGTCTCTGGGGCCAACGTCCTGACTTTC
CASSLGGGVSGANVLTF
>-|TRBJ2-5|TRBV7-3|-
TGTGCCAGCAGCTTAACCCCCCTACAAGAGACCCAGTACTTC
CASSLTPLQETQYF
>-|TRBJ2-6|TRBV12-3/TRBV12-4|-
TGTGCCAGCAGTTTGGGACGAGGGGACCCTGGGGCCAACGTCCTGACTTTC
CASSLGRGDPGANVLTF
>few|TRBJ2-5|TRBV20-1|-
TGCAGTGCCCCCACTGCAGAGGCTGGAATGGAGACCCAGTACTTC
CSAPTAEAGMETQYF
>-|TRBJ1-2|TRBV18|TRBD1
TGTGCCAGCTCCCCAGACAGGGGGTCCGGCTACACCTTC
CASSPDRGSGYTF
>-|TRBJ1-2|TRBV7-9|TRBD1
TGTGCCAGCAGCTTGGGACAGAATGTGGGCTACACCTTC
CASSLGQNVGYTF
>-|TRBJ1-1|TRBV5-1|-
TGCGCCAGCAGCTGGAGGGAGAACACTGAAGCTTTCTTT
CASSWRENTEAFF
>-|TRBJ2-2|TRBV6-5|-
TGTGCCAGCAGTTACTCGTGGAGGTCCGACACCGGGGAGCTGTTTTTT
CASSYSWRSDTGELFF
>-|TRBJ1-2|TRBV12-3/TRBV12-4|-
TGTGCCAGCAGTTTAAGTTTTCGGCGGCAGGGGTCCTCCTATGGCTACACCTTC
CASSLSFRRQGSSYGYTF
>-|TRBJ1-1|TRBV14|-
TGTGCCAGCAGCTTCGACGGAGTGAACACTGAAGCTTTCTTT
CASSFDGVNTEAFF
>few|TRBJ1-1|TRBV29-1|-
TGCAGCGTTGAAGGGGGGAACACTGAAGCTTTCTTT
CSVEGGNTEAFF
>-|TRBJ2-1|TRBV24-1|-
TGTGCCACCAGTGAACAACGTCGGGATGAGCAGTTCTTC
CATSEQRRDEQFF
>-|TRBJ2-6|TRBV7-9|-
TGTGCCAGCAGCTTAGGGGACACCCCTGGGGCCAACGTCCTGACTTTC
CASSLGDTPGANVLTF
>once|TRBJ2-3|TRBV5-1|-
TGCGCCAGCAGCTTGCCTGGGGGGCCGGGGACAGATACGCAGTATTTT
CASSLPGGPGTDTQYF
>-|TRBJ2-4|TRBV12-3/TRBV12-4|-
TGTGCCAGCAGTTTCGGGCTAGCTTCTGACATTCAGTACTTC
CASSFGLASDIQYF
>few|TRBJ2-3|TRBV15|TRBD2
TGTGCCACCAGCAGAGATTACGGTAGCGGGGGAATCACAGATACGCAGTATTTT
CATSRDYGSGGITDTQYF
>few|TRBJ2-1|TRBV27|-
TGTGCCAGCAGTTTATCGAGACATTCCTACAATGAGCAGTTCTTC
CASSLSRHSYNEQFF
>few|TRBJ1-3|TRBV6-6|-
TGTGCCAGCAGTTACTCAACAGGGTCAGGAAACACCATATATTTT
CASSYSTGSGNTIYF
>few|TRBJ2-5|TRBV7-9|-
TGTGCCAGCAGCCAAGAGACCCAGTACTTC
CASSQETQYF
>-|TRBJ1-2|TRBV19|-
TGTGCCAGTACCACATCGGCCGGGGGCTATGGCTACACCTTC
CASTTSAGGYGYTF
>once|TRBJ1-3|TRBV7-3|TRBD1
TGTGCCAGCAGCCCGGGACAGGGGCGAAACACCATATATTTT
CASSPGQGRNTIYF
>-|TRBJ2-2|TRBV2|-
TGTGCCAGCAGTCCCGTGGGTGAAGGGGACGGGGAGCTGTTTTTT
CASSPVGEGDGELFF
>few|TRBJ1-1|TRBV4-1|-
TGCGCCAGCAGCCAAGAGAGGGGACAATGGGCGCAAGCTTTCTTT
CASSQERGQWAQAFF
>many|TRBJ1-5|TRBV2|-
TGTGCCAGCAGTGCGGGCAGAAATAGCAATCAGCCCCAGCATTTT
CASSAGRNSNQPQHF
>few|TRBJ1-5|TRBV11-2|-
TGTGCCAGCAGCTTGAGGGGGAATCAGCCCCAGCATTTT
CASSLRGNQPQHF
>few|TRBJ2-1|TRBV14|-
TGTGCCAGCAGCCAAGTAACGGGGTACAATGAGCAGTTCTTC
CASSQVTGYNEQFF
>-|TRBJ1-1|TRBV12-3/TRBV12-4|-
TGTGCCAGCAGTCCCAAGGGGGGGAACACTGAAGCTTTCTTT
CASSPKGGNTEAFF
>many|TRBJ2-2|TRBV30|-
TGTGCCTGGAGCCCAGTTCCCCCCGGGGAGCTGTTTTTT
CAWSPVPPGELFF
>-|TRBJ1-1|TRBV12-3/TRBV12-4|-
TGTGCCAGCATCACTGGGCCAGTTCAGGCGCGAGGGGAAGCTTTCTTT
CASITGPVQARGEAFF
>few|TRBJ2-2|TRBV20-1|-
TGCAGTGCCCTCGTTCGGAATACCGGGGAGCTGTTTTTT
CSALVRNTGELFF